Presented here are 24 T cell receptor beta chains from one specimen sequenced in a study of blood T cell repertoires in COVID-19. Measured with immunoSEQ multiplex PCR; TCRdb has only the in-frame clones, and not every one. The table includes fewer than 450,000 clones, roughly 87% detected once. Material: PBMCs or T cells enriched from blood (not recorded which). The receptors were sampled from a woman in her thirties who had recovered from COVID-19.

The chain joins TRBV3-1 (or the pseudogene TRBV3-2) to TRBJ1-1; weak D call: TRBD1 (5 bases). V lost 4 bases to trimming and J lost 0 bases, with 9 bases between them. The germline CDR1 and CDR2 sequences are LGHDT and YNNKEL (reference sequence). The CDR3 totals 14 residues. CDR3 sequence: CASSPGQLNTEAFF. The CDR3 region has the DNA TGTGCCAGCAGCCCTGGACAATTGAACACTGAAGCTTTCTTT.

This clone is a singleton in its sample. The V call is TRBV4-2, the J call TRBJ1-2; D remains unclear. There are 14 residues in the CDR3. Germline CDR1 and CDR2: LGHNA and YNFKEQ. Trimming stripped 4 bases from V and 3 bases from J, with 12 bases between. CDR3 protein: CASSPPYGDYGYTF. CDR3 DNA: TGTGCCAGCAGCCCCCCGTACGGAGACTATGGCTACACCTTC.

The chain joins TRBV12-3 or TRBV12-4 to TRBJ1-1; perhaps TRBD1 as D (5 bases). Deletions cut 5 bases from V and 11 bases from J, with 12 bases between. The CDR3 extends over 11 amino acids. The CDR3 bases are TGTGCCAGCAGTCCTAGGGGCGCCGCTTTCTTT. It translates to CASSPRGAAFF.

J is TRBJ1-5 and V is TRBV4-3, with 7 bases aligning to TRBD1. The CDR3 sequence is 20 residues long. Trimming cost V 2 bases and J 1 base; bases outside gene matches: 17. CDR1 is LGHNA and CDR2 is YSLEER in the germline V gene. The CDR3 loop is CASSQNSDRVGARSNQPQHF. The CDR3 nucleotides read TGCGCCAGCAGCCAAAATAGCGACAGGGTGGGGGCCAGAAGCAATCAGCCCCAGCATTTT.

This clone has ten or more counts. The CDR3 nucleotides read TGTGCCAGCAGTTTGGCGGCAGGGGGATATGCAACTAATGAAAAACTGTTTTTT. Translated: CASSLAAGGYATNEKLFF. V usage is TRBV28 and J usage is TRBJ1-4; 7 bases are shared with TRBD1. The germline CDR1 and CDR2 sequences are MDHEN and SYDVKM. This CDR3 region has 18 residues. The V gene end was trimmed by 3 bases and the J gene end by 0 bases; junction bases not matched to a gene: 10.

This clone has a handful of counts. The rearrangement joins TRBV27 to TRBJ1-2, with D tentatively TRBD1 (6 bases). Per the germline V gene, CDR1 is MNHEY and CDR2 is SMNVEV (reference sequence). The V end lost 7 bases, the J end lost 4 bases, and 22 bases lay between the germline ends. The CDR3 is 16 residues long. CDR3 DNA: TGTGCCAGCACCTCCCGGGGACAAGGGAGTTCCTATGGCTACACCTTC. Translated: CASTSRGQGSSYGYTF.

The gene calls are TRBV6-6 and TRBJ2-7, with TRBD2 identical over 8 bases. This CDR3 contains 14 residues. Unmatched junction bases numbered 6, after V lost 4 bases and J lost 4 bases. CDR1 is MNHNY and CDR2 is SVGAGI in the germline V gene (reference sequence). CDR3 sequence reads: CASSLPGGAYEQYF. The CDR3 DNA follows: TGTGCCAGCAGTTTACCCGGGGGGGCGTACGAGCAGTACTTC.

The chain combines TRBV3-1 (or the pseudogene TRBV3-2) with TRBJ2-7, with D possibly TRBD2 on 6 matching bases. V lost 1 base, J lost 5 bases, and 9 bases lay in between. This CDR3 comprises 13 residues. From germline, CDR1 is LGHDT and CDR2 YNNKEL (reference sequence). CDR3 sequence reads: CASSQVWGDEQYF. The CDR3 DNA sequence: TGTGCCAGCAGCCAAGTTTGGGGGGACGAGCAGTACTTC.

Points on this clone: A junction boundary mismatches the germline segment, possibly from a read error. CDR3: CASTLPGGSDGYTF. The CDR3 DNA reads as TGTGCCAGCACCTTGCCCGGCGGTTCCGATGGCTACACCTTC. V and J are TRBV5-4 and TRBJ1-2; D ambiguous. The CDR3 totals 14 residues. Germline loops: CDR1 SGHNT, CDR2 YYREEE (reference sequence).

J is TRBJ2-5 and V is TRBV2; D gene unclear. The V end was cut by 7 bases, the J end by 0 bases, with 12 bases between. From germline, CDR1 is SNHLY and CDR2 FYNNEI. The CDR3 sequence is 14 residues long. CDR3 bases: TGTGCCAGCACCCGAAGCCCAAACCAAGAGACCCAGTACTTC. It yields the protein CASTRSPNQETQYF.

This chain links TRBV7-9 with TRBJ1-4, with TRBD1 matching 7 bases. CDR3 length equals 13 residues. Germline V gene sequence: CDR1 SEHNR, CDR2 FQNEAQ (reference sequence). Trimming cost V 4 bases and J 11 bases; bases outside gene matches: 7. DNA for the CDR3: TGTGCCAGCAGCTCGGGACGGGGACAGAAACTGTTTTTT. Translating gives CASSSGRGQKLFF. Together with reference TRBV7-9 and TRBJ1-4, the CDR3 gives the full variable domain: DTGVSQNPRHKITKRGQNVTFRCDPISEHNRLYWYRQTLGQGPEFLTYFQNEAQLEKSRLLSDRFSAERPKGSFSTLEIQRTEQGDSAMYLCASSSGRGQKLFFGSGTQLSVL.

CDR3 coding DNA: TGTGCCAGCAGCTCGCTGACAGGGCGGGCCAAAAACATTCAGTACTTC. It yields the protein CASSSLTGRAKNIQYF. J is TRBJ2-4 and V is TRBV7-2; TRBD1 matches 7 bases. With 4 bases clipped from V and 1 base from J, the junction kept 7 bases outside the gene matches. The CDR3 has 16 amino acids. Germline lookup yields CDR1 SGHTA and CDR2 FQGNSA.

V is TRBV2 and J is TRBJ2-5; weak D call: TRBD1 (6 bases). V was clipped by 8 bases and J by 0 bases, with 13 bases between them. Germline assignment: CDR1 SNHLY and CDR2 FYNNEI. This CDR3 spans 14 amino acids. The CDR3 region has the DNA TGTGCCAGCGCTGGACAGCGGTACCAAGAGACCCAGTACTTC. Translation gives CASAGQRYQETQYF. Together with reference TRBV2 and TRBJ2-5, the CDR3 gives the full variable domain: EPEVTQTPSHQVTQMGQEVILRCVPISNHLYFYWYRQILGQKVEFLVSFYNNEISEKSEIFDDQFSVERPDGSNFTLKIRSTKLEDSAMYFCASAGQRYQETQYFGPGTRLLVL.

CDR3 DNA sequence: TGTGCCAGCAGTTACCAGGGCCCATGGTCCCAGCATTTT. Its translation is CASSYQGPWSQHF. This chain links TRBV6-2 or TRBV6-3 with TRBJ1-5; possibly TRBD1 for D (5 bases). Germline V gene lookup returns CDR1 MNHEY and CDR2 SVGEGT. This CDR3 is built from 13 residues. The V end lost 2 bases, the J end lost 11 bases, and 13 bases lay between the germline ends.

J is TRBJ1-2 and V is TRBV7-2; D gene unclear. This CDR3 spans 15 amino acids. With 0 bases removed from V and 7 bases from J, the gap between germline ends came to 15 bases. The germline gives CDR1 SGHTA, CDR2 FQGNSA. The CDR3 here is CASSLALPGAGGYTF. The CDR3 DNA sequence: TGTGCCAGCAGCTTAGCTTTGCCAGGCGCCGGTGGCTACACCTTC.

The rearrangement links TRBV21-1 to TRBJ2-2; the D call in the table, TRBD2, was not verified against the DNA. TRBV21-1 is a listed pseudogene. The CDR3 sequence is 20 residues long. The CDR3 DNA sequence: TGTGCCAGCAGCAAAGGGGGAGGGACTAGCGGTTCGAACAACACCGGGGAGCTGTTTTTT. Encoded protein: CASSKGGGTSGSNNTGELFF.

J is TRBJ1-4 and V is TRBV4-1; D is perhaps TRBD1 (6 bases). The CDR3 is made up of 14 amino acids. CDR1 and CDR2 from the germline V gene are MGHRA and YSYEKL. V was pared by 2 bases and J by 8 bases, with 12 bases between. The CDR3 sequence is CASSQWAGDEKLFF. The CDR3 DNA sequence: TGCGCCAGCAGCCAATGGGCAGGGGACGAAAAACTGTTTTTT.

Written as DNA, the CDR3 is TGTGCCAGCAGCACAGGGGGGGCCGGCTACGAGCAGTACTTC. Translating gives CASSTGGAGYEQYF. The genes are TRBV9 and TRBJ2-7, with D tentatively TRBD1 (8 bases). Trimming left V 4 bases short and J 3 bases short, with 14 bases between. CDR3 length: 14 residues. In germline, CDR1 is SGDLS, CDR2 YYNGEE.

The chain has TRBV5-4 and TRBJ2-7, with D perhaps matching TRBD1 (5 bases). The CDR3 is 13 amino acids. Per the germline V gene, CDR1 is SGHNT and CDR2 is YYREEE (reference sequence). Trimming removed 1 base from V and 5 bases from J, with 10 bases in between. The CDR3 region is CASSLQGKDEQYF. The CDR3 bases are TGTGCCAGCAGCTTGCAGGGAAAGGACGAGCAGTACTTC.

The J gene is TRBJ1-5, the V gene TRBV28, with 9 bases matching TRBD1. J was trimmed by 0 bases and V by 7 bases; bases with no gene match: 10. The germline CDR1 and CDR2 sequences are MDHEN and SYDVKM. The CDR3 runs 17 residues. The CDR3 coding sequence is TGTGCCAGCACCGCATTTCGGGGACAGGGTAGCAATCAGCCCCAGCATTTT. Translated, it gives CASTAFRGQGSNQPQHF.

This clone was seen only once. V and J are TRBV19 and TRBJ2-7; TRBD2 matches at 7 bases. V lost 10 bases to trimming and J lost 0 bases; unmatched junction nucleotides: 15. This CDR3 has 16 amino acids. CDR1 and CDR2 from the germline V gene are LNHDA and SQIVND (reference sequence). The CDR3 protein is CATFGGERGSSYEQYF. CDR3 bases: TGTGCCACCTTCGGCGGGGAGCGGGGCTCCTCCTACGAGCAGTACTTC.

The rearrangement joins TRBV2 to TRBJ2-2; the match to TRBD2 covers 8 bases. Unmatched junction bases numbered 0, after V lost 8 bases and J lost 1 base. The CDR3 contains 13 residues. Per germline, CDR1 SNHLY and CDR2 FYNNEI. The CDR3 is CASAGGNTGELFF. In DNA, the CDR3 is TGTGCCAGCGCGGGGGGGAACACCGGGGAGCTGTTTTTT.

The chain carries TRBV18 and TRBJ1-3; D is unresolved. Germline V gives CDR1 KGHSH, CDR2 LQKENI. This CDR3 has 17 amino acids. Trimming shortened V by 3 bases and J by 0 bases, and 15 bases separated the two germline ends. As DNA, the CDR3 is TGTGCCAGCTCACCCGCCGGGTCCCTTGGCTCTGGAAACACCATATATTTT. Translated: CASSPAGSLGSGNTIYF. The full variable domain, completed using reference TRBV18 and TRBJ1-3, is NAGVMQNPRHLVRRRGQEARLRCSPMKGHSHVYWYRQLPEEGLKFMVYLQKENIIDESGMPKERFSAEFPKEGPSILRIQQVVRGDSAAYFCASSPAGSLGSGNTIYFGEGSWLTVV.

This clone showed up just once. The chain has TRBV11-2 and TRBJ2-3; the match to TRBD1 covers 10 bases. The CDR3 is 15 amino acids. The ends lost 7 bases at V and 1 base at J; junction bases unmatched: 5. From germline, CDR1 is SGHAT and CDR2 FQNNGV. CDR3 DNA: TGTGCCAGCACCCGGGACAGGGGACGCACAGATACGCAGTATTTT. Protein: CASTRDRGRTDTQYF.